This paragraph reports one TCR beta chain. The antigen is not known. This sample was taken from a study of cytomegalovirus exposure and HLA in healthy donors. The CDR3 loop spans 14 amino acids. The germline gives CDR1 SGHRS, CDR2 YFSETQ. Trimming shortened V by 9 bases and J by 5 bases, and 17 bases separated the two germline ends. Study-level results: Most TCR beta V segments were productive about 90% or about 30% of the time in an earlier analysis. Investigators reported 150 to 200 TCR beta chains as tied to cytomegalovirus. Most TCR sequences showed up rarely, but some public TCRs showed up in many donors.

Amplification used 60 Vbeta primers and 13 Jbeta primers. Sequenced by immunoSEQ multiplex PCR; TCRdb stores in-frame clones only, minus some. This table has roughly 100,000 clones, approximately 82% appearing once. Sequenced sample: PBMCs. This chain connects TRBV5-1 to TRBJ2-2; D may be TRBD2 (6 bases). This clonotype was obtained from a man between 35 and 55 years old in good health and CMV-seronegative. The CDR3 region has the DNA TGCGCCACCCGGGGACTCCCCCGGACCGGGGAGCTGTTTTTT. Translated: CATRGLPRTGELFF.